This T cell receptor (beta chain) was captured by sequencing in a study of blood T cells in healthy people across ages. The study, taken as a whole, reports: No conclusive comparison of naive versus antigen-experienced cells was possible with unsorted PBMCs.

Alongside a J-beta primer mix, a sample-barcoded 5' primer served in a second PCR lasting roughly 6 to 12 cycles. TCRdb independently ran MiXCR on the 5' RACE reads; one entry per CDR3 protein. The sample comprises around 1,800,000 distinct CDR3 sequences, 30% to 40% of which are singletons, and 20% to 25% rests with the top ten. In the case of this clonotype: What it recognizes is unknown.

CDR3 length: 16 residues. Germline values: CDR1 SEHNR, CDR2 FQNEAQ (reference sequence). Trimming shortened V by 4 bases and J by 5 bases, and 20 bases separated the two germline ends. Specimen: blood. The sequence derives from a human donor in good health. The rearrangement joins TRBV7-9 to TRBJ2-5; perhaps TRBD2 as D (5 bases). The CDR3 coding sequence is TGTGCCAGCAGCTGGGCCCCGGACTCGACGGCGGAGACCCAGTACTTC. This codes for CASSWAPDSTAETQYF.